The 10 T cell receptor beta chains below all came from one sample that was sequenced in a study of Graves' ophthalmopathy and Graves' hyperthyroidism. Using RNA transcripts, the TCR beta CDR3 regions were amplified. Scientists carried out first-round RT-PCR using HTBI primers and then a second-round multiplex PCR. A single record per CDR3 protein comes from TCRdb applying MiXCR to the multiplex PCR reads. Among 170,000 or so distinct CDR3 sequences listed, around 39% were seen once. The sample was peripheral blood. All receptors come from a man aged 30 to 45 with Graves' ophthalmopathy.

In this sample, this clonotype turned up a few times. The V call is TRBV6-1, the J call TRBJ1-1; no definite D call. V dropped 5 bases and J dropped 0 bases, with 13 bases sitting between them. The CDR3 sequence is 15 residues long. Germline CDR1 is MNHNS and CDR2 is SASEGT. The DNA of the CDR3 is TGTGCCAGCAGTAAAGGACCGACCCTGAACACTGAAGCTTTCTTT. Encoded protein: CASSKGPTLNTEAFF.

The chain couples TRBV6-1 to TRBJ1-1; 8 nucleotides match TRBD1. J gave up 4 bases and V 4 bases, and 5 bases lay outside the gene matches. From germline, CDR1 is MNHNS and CDR2 SASEGT. The CDR3 length is 14 residues. This CDR3 is CASSVTGASTEAFF. CDR3 sequence (DNA): TGTGCCAGCAGTGTGACAGGGGCGAGCACTGAAGCTTTCTTT.

The CDR3: CASSFGGRDQETQYF. CDR3 in DNA: TGTGCCAGCAGTTTCGGCGGGAGAGATCAAGAGACCCAGTACTTC. The V gene is TRBV28, the J gene TRBJ2-5; TRBD2 matches at 7 bases. The V and J ends lost 3 bases and 2 bases, in that order; junction bases with no gene match: 6. Per the germline V gene, CDR1 is MDHEN and CDR2 is SYDVKM. This CDR3 contains 15 residues. The variable domain in full, with the rest retrieved from reference TRBV28 and TRBJ2-5, is DVKVTQSSRYLVKRTGEKVFLECVQDMDHENMFWYRQDPGLGLRLIYFSYDVKMKEKGDIPEGYSVSREKKERFSLILESASTNQTSMYLCASSFGGRDQETQYFGPGTRLLVL.

V usage is TRBV12-3 or TRBV12-4 and J usage is TRBJ2-2; D is ambiguous. The CDR3 spans 14 residues. V lost 6 bases and J 3 bases, leaving 11 bases between the germline ends. CDR3 sequence reads: CASRTHSYTGELFF. In nucleotides, the CDR3 is TGTGCCAGCAGGACCCACAGTTACACCGGGGAGCTGTTTTTT.

This clonotype was seen at least ten times. The V gene is TRBV28, the J gene TRBJ2-5; no clear D. Looked up from germline, CDR1 is MDHEN and CDR2 is SYDVKM. The CDR3 contains 15 residues. The V end was cut by 4 bases, the J end by 6 bases, with 18 bases between. CDR3 sequence reads: CASSSEEVLAKTQYF. The CDR3 nucleotides read TGTGCCAGCAGTTCAGAGGAAGTACTCGCAAAGACCCAGTACTTC.

This clonotype has a count of ten or more. V usage is TRBV24-1 and J usage is TRBJ2-7, with 15 bases that match TRBD2. Germline assignment: CDR1 KGHDR and CDR2 SFDVKD. Trimming removed 4 bases from V and 3 bases from J; junction bases left unmatched: 3. The CDR3 covers 16 residues. The CDR3 sequence is CATSEGLAGGHYEQYF. The CDR3 DNA sequence: TGTGCCACCAGTGAAGGACTAGCGGGAGGGCACTACGAGCAGTACTTC.

This clonotype was seen once. This chain uses TRBV7-9 with TRBJ2-2; the D call may be TRBD1 or TRBD2 (5 bases each). The CDR3 loop spans 15 amino acids. The germline CDR1 and CDR2 sequences are SEHNR and FQNEAQ (reference sequence). Trimming removed 5 bases at V and 7 bases at J, with 17 bases between. This CDR3 reads CASSHRGLGGGELFF. As DNA, the CDR3 is TGTGCCAGCAGCCATCGGGGCCTAGGAGGCGGGGAGCTGTTTTTT.

This rearrangement joins TRBV28 to TRBJ1-2; D is undetermined. Germline values: CDR1 MDHEN, CDR2 SYDVKM. This CDR3 spans 12 amino acids. Trimming left V 5 bases short and J 4 bases short, with 8 bases between. CDR3 sequence: CASSPIGYGYTF. The CDR3 DNA follows: TGTGCCAGCAGTCCAATCGGCTATGGCTACACCTTC.

The sample holds many counts of this clonotype. This chain uses TRBV4-1 with TRBJ1-1; D not certain. This CDR3 has 13 residues. Deletions cut 0 bases from V and 6 bases from J, with 8 bases between. Germline CDR1 is MGHRA and CDR2 is YSYEKL. CDR3 bases: TGCGCCAGCAGCCAAGATCTAAGGGCTGAAGCTTTCTTT. Amino acid sequence: CASSQDLRAEAFF.

This clonotype was observed at least ten times. This chain connects TRBV20-1 to TRBJ1-5; D might be TRBD1 (6 bases). This CDR3 contains 15 residues. V lost 2 bases to trimming and J lost 3 bases, with 14 bases between them. Germline lookup yields CDR1 DFQATT and CDR2 SNEGSKA (reference sequence). The CDR3 loop is CSARSGGRVNQPQHF. DNA for the CDR3: TGCAGTGCTAGATCGGGGGGGCGAGTCAATCAGCCCCAGCATTTT.